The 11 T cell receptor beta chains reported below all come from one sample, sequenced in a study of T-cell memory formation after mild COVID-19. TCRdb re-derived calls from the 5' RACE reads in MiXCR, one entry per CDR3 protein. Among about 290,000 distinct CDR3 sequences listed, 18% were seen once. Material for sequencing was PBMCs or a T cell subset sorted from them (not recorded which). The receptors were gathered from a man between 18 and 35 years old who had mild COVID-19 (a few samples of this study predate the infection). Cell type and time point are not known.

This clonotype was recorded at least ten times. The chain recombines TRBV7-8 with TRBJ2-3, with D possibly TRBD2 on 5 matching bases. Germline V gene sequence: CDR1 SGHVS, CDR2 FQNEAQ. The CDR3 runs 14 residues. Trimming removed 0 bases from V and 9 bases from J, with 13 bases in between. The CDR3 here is CASSLAEAGVTQYF. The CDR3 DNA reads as TGTGCCAGCAGCTTAGCGGAGGCGGGTGTAACGCAGTATTTT.

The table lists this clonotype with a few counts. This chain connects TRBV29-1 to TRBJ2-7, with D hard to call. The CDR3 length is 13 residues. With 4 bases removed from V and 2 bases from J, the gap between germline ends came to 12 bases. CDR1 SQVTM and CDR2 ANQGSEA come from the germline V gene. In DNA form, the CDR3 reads TGCAGCGTTGCAGCAGATAATACCTACGAGCAGTACGTC. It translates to CSVAADNTYEQYV.

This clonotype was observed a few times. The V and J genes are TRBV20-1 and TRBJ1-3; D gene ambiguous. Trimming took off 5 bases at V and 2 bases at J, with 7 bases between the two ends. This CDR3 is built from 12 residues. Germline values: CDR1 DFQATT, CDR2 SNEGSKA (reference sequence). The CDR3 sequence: CSALGTGNTIYF. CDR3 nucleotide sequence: TGCAGTGCTTTAGGAACTGGAAACACCATATATTTT.

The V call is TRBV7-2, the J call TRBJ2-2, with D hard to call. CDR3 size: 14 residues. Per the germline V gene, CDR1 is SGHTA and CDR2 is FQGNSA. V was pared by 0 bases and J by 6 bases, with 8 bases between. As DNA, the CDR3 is TGTGCCAGCAGCTTAGCGCTCGCGGCCGGGGAGCTGTTTTTT. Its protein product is CASSLALAAGELFF.

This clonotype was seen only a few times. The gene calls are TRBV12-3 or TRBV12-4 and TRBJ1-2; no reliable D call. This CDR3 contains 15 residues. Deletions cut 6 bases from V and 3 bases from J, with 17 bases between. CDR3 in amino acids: CASSPRAPQHYGYTF. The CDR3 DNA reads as TGTGCCAGCAGCCCCCGGGCCCCACAGCACTATGGCTACACCTTC.

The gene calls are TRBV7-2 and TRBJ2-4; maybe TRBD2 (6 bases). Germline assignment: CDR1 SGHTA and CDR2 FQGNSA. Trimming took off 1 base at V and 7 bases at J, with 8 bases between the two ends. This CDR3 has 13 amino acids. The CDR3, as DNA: TGTGCCAGCAGCTTAGAGGCGGGGAACATTCAGTACTTC. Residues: CASSLEAGNIQYF.

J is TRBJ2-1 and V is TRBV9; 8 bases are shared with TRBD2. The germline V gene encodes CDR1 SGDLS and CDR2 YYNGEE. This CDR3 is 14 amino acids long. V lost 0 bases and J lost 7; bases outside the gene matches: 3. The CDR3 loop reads CASSVAERGNEQFF. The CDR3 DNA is TGTGCCAGCAGCGTAGCGGAGCGGGGGAATGAGCAGTTCTTC.

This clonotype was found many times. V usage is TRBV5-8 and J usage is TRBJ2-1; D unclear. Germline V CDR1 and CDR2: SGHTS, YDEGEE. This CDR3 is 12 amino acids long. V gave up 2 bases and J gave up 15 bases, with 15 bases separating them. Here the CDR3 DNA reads TGTGCCAGCAGCTTACTTCTATCCGGAGCGTTCTTC. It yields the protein CASSLLLSGAFF.

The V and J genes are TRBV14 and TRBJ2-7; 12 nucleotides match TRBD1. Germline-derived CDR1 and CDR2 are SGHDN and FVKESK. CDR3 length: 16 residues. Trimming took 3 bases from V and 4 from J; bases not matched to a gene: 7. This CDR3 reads CASSHLPGQGAYEQYF. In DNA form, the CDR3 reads TGTGCCAGCAGCCACCTGCCGGGACAGGGGGCGTACGAGCAGTACTTC.

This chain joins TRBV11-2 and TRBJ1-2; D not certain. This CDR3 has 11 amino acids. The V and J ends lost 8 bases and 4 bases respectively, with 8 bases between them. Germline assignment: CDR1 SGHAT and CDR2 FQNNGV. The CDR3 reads CASRKSYGYTF. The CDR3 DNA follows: TGTGCCAGCCGGAAGAGCTATGGCTACACCTTC. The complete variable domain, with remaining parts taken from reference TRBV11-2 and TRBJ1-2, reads EAGVAQSPRYKIIEKRQSVAFWCNPISGHATLYWYQQILGQGPKLLIQFQNNGVVDDSQLPKDRFSAERLKGVDSTLKIQPAKLEDSAVYLCASRKSYGYTFGSGTRLTVV.

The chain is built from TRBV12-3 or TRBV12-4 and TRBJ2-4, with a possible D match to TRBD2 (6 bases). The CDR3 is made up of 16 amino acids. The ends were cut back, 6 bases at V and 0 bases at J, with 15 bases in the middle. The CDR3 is CASSLGPGVAKNIQYF. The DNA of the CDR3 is TGTGCCAGCAGCCTAGGCCCGGGGGTAGCCAAAAACATTCAGTACTTC.